This T cell receptor beta chain was profiled in a study of preoperative IRX-2 immunotherapy in early breast cancer. Germline V CDR1 and CDR2: SGHTA, FQGNSA. V was clipped by 1 base and J by 3 bases, with 7 bases between them. The CDR3 has 14 amino acids. Indicated treatment: preoperative locoregional IRX-2 cytokine immunotherapy. Preoperative locoregional IRX-2 cytokine immunotherapy was tested in the phase Ib source study. The table came from immunoSEQ multiplex PCR; TCRdb's copy has only in-frame clones and leaves some out. Among under 30,000 clones listed, around 90% were seen once. This clone was seen just once.

V and J are TRBV7-2 and TRBJ1-5; D perhaps matches TRBD1 (5 bases). This sequence originates from a human donor with breast cancer. This specimen was tumor tissue, taken after IRX-2 immunotherapy. CDR3 nucleotide sequence: TGTGCCAGCAGCTTAGGACAGTTCAATCAGCCCCAGCATTTT. It encodes CASSLGQFNQPQHF.